The source of this TCR beta chain is a study of a mutant IDH1 vaccine in newly diagnosed glioma. Study information: Former treatment meant radiotherapy, temozolomide, or both; the majority had gotten both. V12 corresponded to week 35 and V13 to week 47.

Method: immunoSEQ multiplex PCR; TCRdb's copy keeps in-frame clones and lacks some. The repertoire consists of roughly 21,000 clones, with roughly 80% occurring once and the leading ten covering approximately 2.8%. Time point defined: week 47, end of study. Vaccination used 300 ug of mutant IDH1 20-mer peptide per dose, with topical imiquimod. Eight vaccine doses were administered to patients at weeks 1, 3, 5, 7, 11, 15, 19 and 23. With respect to this clone: Its target is not known.

V was pared by 5 bases and J by 6 bases, with 13 bases between. The CDR3 contains 14 residues. Germline V CDR1 and CDR2: SGHAT, FQNNGV. The genes are TRBV11-2 and TRBJ2-2, with D perhaps matching TRBD1 or TRBD2 (5 bases each). Material: PBMCs, obtained from a glioma patient whose treatment included an IDH1 peptide vaccine. This clonotype originated in a man aged 35 to 55 with glioma. The CDR3 DNA follows: TGTGCCAGCAGCCGGGACCCAGGAGCCGGGGAGCTGTTTTTT. This codes for CASSRDPGAGELFF.